This T cell receptor (beta chain) was sequenced during a study of beta chain features in type 1 diabetes. Study information: There were 90 million to 110 million sorted cells examined across all samples. Study-level points and caveats: Overrepresentation of cells with high TCR expression could result from cDNA sequencing.

This clone came up a few times. What it binds is not known. All of the isolated RNA was reverse transcribed, so expressed TCRB transcripts were sequenced. The repertoire was sequenced with immunoSEQ multiplex PCR; TCRdb's copy has only in-frame clones and lacks some. The table records hundreds of thousands of clones, 30% of them present only once. Sequenced sample: naive CD4+ T cells from blood. This receptor was obtained from a man aged 18 to 30 in good health.

The chain's CDR3 is CAWKPGPLIGEQYF. The CDR3 DNA sequence: TGTGCCTGGAAACCGGGACCTTTGATCGGGGAGCAGTACTTC. This chain joins TRBV30 and TRBJ2-7; TRBD1 or TRBD2 may be the D gene (5 bases each). This CDR3 has 14 residues. V shed 4 bases and J shed 7 bases, with 20 bases lying between them. Germline V gene sequence: CDR1 GTSNPN, CDR2 SVGIG (reference sequence).